The 24 T cell receptor beta chains in this list originate from one sample, sequenced in a study of patients and donors after allogeneic stem cell transplantation. MiXCR, applied by TCRdb to the RT-PCR reads, yields one record per CDR3 protein. The table shows 920,000 or so distinct CDR3 sequences, with 15% to 20% occurring only once. Sequenced material: blood, either unsorted or a sorted T cell fraction (not recorded which). Receptors originate from a human donor who was either an allogeneic HSCT recipient or a stem cell or donor lymphocyte infusion donor (not recorded which). It is not recorded whose cells these are; they may come from a transplant donor.

CDR3 residues: CASRQPTGSNQPQHF. The CDR3 DNA reads as TGTGCCAGCAGACAACCGACCGGCAGCAATCAGCCCCAGCATTTT. The chain uses TRBV6-2 or TRBV6-3 and TRBJ1-5; D unclear. V lost 6 bases and J lost 1, with 13 bases in between. The CDR3 sequence is 15 residues long. Germline V gives CDR1 MNHEY, CDR2 SVGEGT.

This clonotype appeared a few times. The chain has TRBV6-1 and TRBJ1-2; D is unresolved. Germline values: CDR1 MNHNS, CDR2 SASEGT. CDR3 length equals 14 residues. V dropped 5 bases and J dropped 7 bases, with 17 bases sitting between them. The DNA for the CDR3 is TGTGCCAGCAGTCCCAAGACATCTTCCGCTGGCTACACCTTC. Protein sequence: CASSPKTSSAGYTF.

This clonotype was seen a few times. J is TRBJ2-1 and V is TRBV15; D gene uncertain. The CDR3 runs to 13 residues. Germline loops: CDR1 LNHNV, CDR2 YYDKDF (reference sequence). The V gene lost 0 bases and the J gene lost 7 bases, with 7 bases spanning the gap. Here the CDR3 reads CATSRDLGNEQFF. CDR3 coding DNA: TGTGCCACCAGCAGAGATCTTGGAAATGAGCAGTTCTTC.

This clonotype was counted at least ten times. V is TRBV12-3 or TRBV12-4 and J is TRBJ2-2; a possible D gene is TRBD2 (6 bases). The CDR3 is made up of 14 amino acids. The V gene lost 7 bases and the J gene lost 4 bases, with 13 bases spanning the gap. The CDR3 reads CASIGGVFTGELFF. The CDR3 DNA is TGTGCCAGCATCGGGGGAGTCTTCACCGGGGAGCTGTTTTTT.

This clonotype occurred a few times. The chain employs TRBV24-1 and TRBJ2-7; a possible D gene is TRBD2 (5 bases). The CDR3 is 12 amino acids. Germline CDR1 is KGHDR and CDR2 is SFDVKD. Deletions cut 0 bases from V and 13 bases from J, with 12 bases between. The CDR3 bases are TGTGCCACCAGTGATTTGGGACTGCCGATATACTTC. This codes for CATSDLGLPIYF.

The rearrangement joins TRBV2 to TRBJ1-5; 10 positions agree with TRBD1. The CDR3 totals 16 residues. Germline CDR1 is SNHLY and CDR2 is FYNNEI. V was pared by 7 bases and J by 0 bases, with 6 bases of the junction left unmatched. The CDR3: CASTGQGGYSNQPQHF. DNA for the CDR3: TGTGCCAGCACCGGACAGGGGGGGTATAGCAATCAGCCCCAGCATTTT.

The J gene is TRBJ2-3, the V gene TRBV10-3; a possible D gene is TRBD2 (7 bases). Germline values: CDR1 ENHRY, CDR2 SYGVKD. The V and J ends lost 6 bases and 6 bases respectively, with 16 bases between them. The CDR3 spans 14 residues. Here the CDR3 DNA reads TGTGCCATCAGGGAAGGGGGGGCCGGGGATACGCAGTATTTT. Encoded protein: CAIREGGAGDTQYF.

J is TRBJ2-7 and V is TRBV24-1, with D tentatively TRBD2 (5 bases). CDR1 is KGHDR, CDR2 SFDVKD, per germline. V was shortened by 3 bases and J by 1 base, with 15 bases between the two germline ends. The CDR3 is made up of 16 amino acids. CDR3 residues: CATSDIWTPESYEQYF. The CDR3 DNA follows: TGTGCCACCAGTGATATTTGGACTCCGGAGTCCTACGAGCAGTACTTC.

About this clonotype: As the CDR3 is not closed by the conserved phenylalanine or tryptophan, this likely results from a read error. J is TRBJ1-1 and V is TRBV20-1; D might be TRBD1 (5 bases). CDR1 and CDR2 from the germline V gene are DFQATT and SNEGSKA (reference sequence). The germline V and J ends were trimmed by 3 bases and 1 base, with 9 bases remaining between them. The CDR3 totals 13 residues. DNA of the CDR3: TGCAGTGCTAGGGGGGGGTGGAACACTGAAGCTTTCCTT. It encodes CSARGGWNTEAFL.

There are many counts of this clonotype. The chain combines TRBV10-3 with TRBJ1-1; 8 bases agree with TRBD1. CDR1 and CDR2 (germline): ENHRY, SYGVKD. V shed 8 bases and J 1 base; nucleotides not matched to a gene: 3. This CDR3 has 13 amino acids. CDR3 sequence: CAILGQGNTEAFF. The CDR3 DNA follows: TGTGCCATCCTCGGACAGGGGAACACTGAAGCTTTCTTT.

The CDR3: CASSALDRNTGELFF. The CDR3 region has the DNA TGTGCCAGCAGCGCCTTGGACAGGAACACCGGGGAGCTGTTTTTT. The V call is TRBV9, the J call TRBJ2-2; D might be TRBD1 (6 bases). The CDR3 length is 15 residues. The V gene's germline CDR1 is SGDLS and CDR2 YYNGEE. V dropped 3 bases and J dropped 1 base, with 10 bases sitting between them.

In this sample, this clonotype turned up a few times. The CDR3 region has the DNA TGTGCCAGCAGTTTAACGAGCGGGGGGACCGGCGCAGATACGCAGTATTTT. This translates into CASSLTSGGTGADTQYF. The chain joins TRBV12-3 or TRBV12-4 to TRBJ2-3; 9 nucleotides agree with TRBD2. The CDR3 length is 17 residues. V was pared by 2 bases and J by 4 bases, with 10 bases of the junction left unmatched.

The chain employs TRBV6-1 and TRBJ2-1; the D is unclear. CDR3 length: 14 amino acids. Germline CDR1 MNHNS, CDR2 SASEGT. V lost 7 bases and J lost 2, with 12 bases in between. CDR3 loop: CASTGGVTYNEQFF. The CDR3, as DNA: TGTGCCAGCACAGGCGGAGTGACCTACAATGAGCAGTTCTTC.

This clonotype showed up just a few times. The rearrangement uses TRBV20-1 and TRBJ2-3; possibly TRBD1 or TRBD2 for D (5 bases each). V lost 0 bases and J 2 bases, leaving 9 bases between the germline ends. CDR1 is DFQATT, CDR2 SNEGSKA, per germline (reference sequence). The CDR3 runs 14 residues. CDR3 sequence reads: CSARDRGTTDTQYF. CDR3 bases: TGCAGTGCTAGAGACAGAGGGACCACAGATACGCAGTATTTT.

This clonotype was counted ten times or more. The rearrangement uses TRBV7-2 and TRBJ2-3; TRBD2 matches at 14 bases. The CDR3 contains 17 residues. Trimming at V came to 6 bases and at J to 1 base, leaving 6 bases not matched to a gene. From germline, CDR1 is SGHTA and CDR2 FQGNSA. CDR3: CASSLGLAGGRTDTQYF. In nucleotides, the CDR3 is TGTGCCAGCAGTCTCGGACTAGCGGGAGGCCGCACAGATACGCAGTATTTT.

The CDR3 DNA follows: TGTGCCTCGCGTATTATCGGACATGAGCAGTTCTTC. This gives the protein CASRIIGHEQFF. The gene calls are TRBV30 and TRBJ2-1; no clear D. The V and J ends lost 7 bases and 8 bases respectively, with 15 bases between them. Germline V gene data show CDR1 as GTSNPN and CDR2 as SVGIG (reference sequence). This CDR3 region has 12 residues.

This clonotype has only a few counts. The chain couples TRBV18 to TRBJ1-3; D ambiguous. The germline V gene has CDR1 KGHSH and CDR2 LQKENI. V dropped 5 bases and J dropped 3 bases, with 11 bases sitting between them. The CDR3 is made up of 14 amino acids. The CDR3 here is CASSSKDGGNTIYF. The CDR3 DNA sequence: TGTGCCAGCTCAAGCAAGGACGGTGGAAACACCATATATTTT.

The V gene is TRBV20-1, the J gene TRBJ2-3; TRBD1 agrees at 8 bases. V shed 6 bases, J shed 0 bases, and the junction held 5 bases outside the gene matches. This CDR3 comprises 14 residues. From germline, CDR1 is DFQATT and CDR2 SNEGSKA (reference sequence). CDR3 loop: CSAERDRSTDTQYF. Written as DNA, the CDR3 is TGCAGTGCAGAACGGGACAGGAGCACAGATACGCAGTATTTT.

This chain uses TRBV3-1 with TRBJ2-7; 7 nucleotides line up with TRBD2. This CDR3 is built from 15 residues. V lost 4 bases, J lost 1 base, and 7 bases stayed unmatched. Per the germline V gene, CDR1 is LGHDT and CDR2 is YNNKEL (reference sequence). The CDR3 nucleotides read TGTGCCAGCAGCCGGGTCGCGGGGGATTCCTACGAGCAGTACTTC. Protein sequence: CASSRVAGDSYEQYF.

V and J are TRBV30 and TRBJ2-7; the D call may be TRBD1 or TRBD2 (5 bases each). V lost 5 bases and J 3 bases, leaving 11 bases between the germline ends. CDR3 length equals 12 residues. Germline V gene lookup returns CDR1 GTSNPN and CDR2 SVGIG (reference sequence). CDR3 region: CAWGTGSYEQYF. The CDR3 DNA follows: TGTGCCTGGGGGACGGGGAGCTACGAGCAGTACTTC.

V gene TRBV5-1 combines with J gene TRBJ1-6; 8 nucleotides line up with TRBD1. The CDR3 has 16 amino acids. Per germline, CDR1 SGHRS and CDR2 YFSETQ. The J segment lost 5 bases and the V segment lost 0 bases, leaving 4 bases of the junction unmatched. This CDR3 reads CASSLGTGMDNSPLHF. The DNA of the CDR3 is TGCGCCAGCAGCTTGGGGACAGGGATGGATAATTCACCCCTCCACTTT.

The chain is built from TRBV5-6 and TRBJ1-1; D not resolved. Trimming left V 3 bases short and J 5 bases short, with 20 bases between. The CDR3 is made up of 16 amino acids. CDR1 and CDR2 (germline): SGHDT, YYEEEE. This CDR3 is CASSYYGFGEGTEAFF. The DNA of the CDR3 is TGTGCCAGCAGCTACTATGGGTTCGGGGAAGGAACTGAAGCTTTCTTT.

This clonotype was seen a handful of times. The chain uses TRBV24-1 and TRBJ2-3; the D is unclear. There are 14 residues in the CDR3. Between the trimmed V and J ends, which lost 0 bases and 3 bases, there was a span of 6 bases. Germline CDR1 reads KGHDR; CDR2 reads SFDVKD. The CDR3 here is CATSDLSKTDTQYF. The CDR3 coding sequence is TGTGCCACCAGTGATTTGTCCAAGACAGATACGCAGTATTTT.

V and J are TRBV11-2 and TRBJ2-5, with TRBD1 matching 7 bases. The CDR3 loop spans 16 amino acids. V lost 5 bases and J lost 1; bases outside the gene matches: 10. Germline V CDR1 and CDR2: SGHAT, FQNNGV. DNA of the CDR3: TGTGCCAGCAGCCGCCGACAGGGAAGGGGCCAAGAGACCCAGTACTTC. Translating it yields CASSRRQGRGQETQYF.